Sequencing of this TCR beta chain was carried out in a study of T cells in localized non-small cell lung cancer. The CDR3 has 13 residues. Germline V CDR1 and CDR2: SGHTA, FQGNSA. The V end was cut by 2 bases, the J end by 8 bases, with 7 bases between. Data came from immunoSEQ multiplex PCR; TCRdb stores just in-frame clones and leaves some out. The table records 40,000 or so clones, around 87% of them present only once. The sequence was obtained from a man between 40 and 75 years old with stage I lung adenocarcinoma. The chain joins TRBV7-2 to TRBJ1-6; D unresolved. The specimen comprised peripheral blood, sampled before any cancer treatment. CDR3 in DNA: TGTGCCAGCAGCTTAACCAATTATTCACCCCTCCACTTT. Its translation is CASSLTNYSPLHF.